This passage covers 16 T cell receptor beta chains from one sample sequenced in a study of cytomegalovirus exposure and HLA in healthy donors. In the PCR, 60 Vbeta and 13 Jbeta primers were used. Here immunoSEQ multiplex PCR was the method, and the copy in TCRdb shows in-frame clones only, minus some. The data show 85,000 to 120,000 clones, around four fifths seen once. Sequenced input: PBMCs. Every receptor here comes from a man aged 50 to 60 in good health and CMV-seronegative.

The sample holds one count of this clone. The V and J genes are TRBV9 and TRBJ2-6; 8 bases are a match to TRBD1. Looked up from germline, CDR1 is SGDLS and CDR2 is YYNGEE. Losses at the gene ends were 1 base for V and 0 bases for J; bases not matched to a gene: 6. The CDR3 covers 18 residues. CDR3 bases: TGTGCCAGCAGCGTACTGGGACAGGCGAGCTCTGGGGCCAACGTCCTGACTTTC. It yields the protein CASSVLGQASSGANVLTF.

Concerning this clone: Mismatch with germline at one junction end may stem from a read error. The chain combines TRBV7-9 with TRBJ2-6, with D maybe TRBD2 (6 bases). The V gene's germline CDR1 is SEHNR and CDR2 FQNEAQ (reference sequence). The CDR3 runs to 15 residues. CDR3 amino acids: CSSSPRRAGANVLTF. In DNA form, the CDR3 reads TGTTCCAGCAGCCCGCGGAGGGCGGGGGCCAACGTCCTGACTTTC.

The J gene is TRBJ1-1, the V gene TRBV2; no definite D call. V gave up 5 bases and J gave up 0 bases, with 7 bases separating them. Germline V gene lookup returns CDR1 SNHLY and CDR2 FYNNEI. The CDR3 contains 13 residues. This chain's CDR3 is CASSSDLNTEAFF. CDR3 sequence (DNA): TGTGCCAGCAGTTCGGACTTGAACACTGAAGCTTTCTTT.

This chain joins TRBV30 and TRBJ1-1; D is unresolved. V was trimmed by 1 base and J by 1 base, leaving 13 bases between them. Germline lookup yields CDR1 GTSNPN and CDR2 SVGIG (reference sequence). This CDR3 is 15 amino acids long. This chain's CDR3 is CAWSDGGGRNTEAFF. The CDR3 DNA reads TGTGCCTGGAGTGATGGTGGCGGGAGGAACACTGAAGCTTTCTTT.

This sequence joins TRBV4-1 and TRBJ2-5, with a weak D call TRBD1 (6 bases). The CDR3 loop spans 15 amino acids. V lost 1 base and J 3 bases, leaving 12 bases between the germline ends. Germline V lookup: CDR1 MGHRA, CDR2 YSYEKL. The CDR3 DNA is TGCGCCAGCAGCCAAGGGGGTGCAGGGGAAGAGACCCAGTACTTC. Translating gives CASSQGGAGEETQYF.

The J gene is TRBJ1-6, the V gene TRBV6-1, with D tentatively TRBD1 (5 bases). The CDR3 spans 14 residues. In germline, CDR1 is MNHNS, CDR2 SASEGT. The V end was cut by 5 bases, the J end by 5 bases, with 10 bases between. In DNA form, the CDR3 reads TGTGCCAGCAGTTCCAGGGTTGATAATTCACCCCTCCACTTT. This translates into CASSSRVDNSPLHF.

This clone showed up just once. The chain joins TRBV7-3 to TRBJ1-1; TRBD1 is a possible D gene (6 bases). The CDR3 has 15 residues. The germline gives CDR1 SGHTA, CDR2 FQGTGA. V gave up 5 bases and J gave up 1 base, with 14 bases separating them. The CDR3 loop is CASSPQSTGNTEAFF. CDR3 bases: TGTGCCAGCAGCCCTCAATCGACAGGGAACACTGAAGCTTTCTTT.

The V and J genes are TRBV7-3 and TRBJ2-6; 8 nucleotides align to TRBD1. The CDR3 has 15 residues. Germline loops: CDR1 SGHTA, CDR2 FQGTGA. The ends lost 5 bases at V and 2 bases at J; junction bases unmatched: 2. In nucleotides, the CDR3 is TGTGCCAGCAGCATGACAGGGGCTGGGGCCAACGTCCTGACTTTC. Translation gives CASSMTGAGANVLTF.

This CDR3 reads CASSQGAGQGAQETQYF. CDR3 DNA sequence: TGTGCCAGCAGCCAAGGGGCCGGACAGGGGGCTCAGGAGACCCAGTACTTC. The chain carries TRBV4-2 and TRBJ2-5; 11 bases align to TRBD1. Germline-derived CDR1 and CDR2 are LGHNA and YNFKEQ. Trimming cost V 1 base and J 5 bases; bases outside gene matches: 9. CDR3 length: 17 amino acids.

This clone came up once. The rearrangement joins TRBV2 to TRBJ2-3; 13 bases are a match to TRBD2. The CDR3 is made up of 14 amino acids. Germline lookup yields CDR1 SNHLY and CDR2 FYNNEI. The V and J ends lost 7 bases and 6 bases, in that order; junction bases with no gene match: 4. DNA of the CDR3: TGTGCCAGCACTGCGGGACTAGCGGGGGATACGCAGTATTTT. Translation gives CASTAGLAGDTQYF. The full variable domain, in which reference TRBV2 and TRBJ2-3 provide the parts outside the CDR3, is EPEVTQTPSHQVTQMGQEVILRCVPISNHLYFYWYRQILGQKVEFLVSFYNNEISEKSEIFDDQFSVERPDGSNFTLKIRSTKLEDSAMYFCASTAGLAGDTQYFGPGTRLTVL.

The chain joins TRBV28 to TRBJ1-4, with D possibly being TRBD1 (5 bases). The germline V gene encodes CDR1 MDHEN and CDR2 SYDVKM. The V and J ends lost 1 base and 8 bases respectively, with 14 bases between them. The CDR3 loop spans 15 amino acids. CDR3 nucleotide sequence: TGTGCCAGCAGTTTATCTGGGGGGACTCCCGAAAAACTGTTTTTT. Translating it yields CASSLSGGTPEKLFF.

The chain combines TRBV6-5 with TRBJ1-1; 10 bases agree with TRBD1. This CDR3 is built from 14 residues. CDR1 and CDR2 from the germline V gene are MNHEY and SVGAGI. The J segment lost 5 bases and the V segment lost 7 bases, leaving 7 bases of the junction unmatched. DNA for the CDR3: TGTGCCAGCACCCGGGACAGGGGCCGTACTGAAGCTTTCTTT. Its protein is CASTRDRGRTEAFF.

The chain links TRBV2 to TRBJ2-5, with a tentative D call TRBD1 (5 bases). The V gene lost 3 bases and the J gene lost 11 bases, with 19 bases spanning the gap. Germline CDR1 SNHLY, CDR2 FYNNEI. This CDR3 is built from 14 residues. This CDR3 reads CASSDGHSLIMQYF. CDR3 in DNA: TGTGCCAGCAGTGATGGACATTCCCTAATCATGCAGTACTTC.

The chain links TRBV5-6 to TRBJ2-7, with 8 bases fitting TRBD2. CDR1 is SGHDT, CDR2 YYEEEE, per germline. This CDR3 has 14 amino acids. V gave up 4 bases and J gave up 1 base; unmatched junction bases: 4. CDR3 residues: CASSIGLASYEQYF. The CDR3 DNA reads TGTGCCAGCAGCATCGGACTAGCATCCTACGAGCAGTACTTC.

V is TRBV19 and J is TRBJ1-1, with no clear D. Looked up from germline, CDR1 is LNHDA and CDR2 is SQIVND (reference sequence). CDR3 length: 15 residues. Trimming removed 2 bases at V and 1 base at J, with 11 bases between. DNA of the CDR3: TGTGCCAGTAGTATAACGAGTTTATCGAACACTGAAGCTTTCTTT. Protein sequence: CASSITSLSNTEAFF.

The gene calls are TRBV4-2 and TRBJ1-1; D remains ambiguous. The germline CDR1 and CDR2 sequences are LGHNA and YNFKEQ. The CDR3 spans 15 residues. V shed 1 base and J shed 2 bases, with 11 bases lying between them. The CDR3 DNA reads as TGTGCCAGCAGCCAAGGCCCGGGTTCAAACACTGAAGCTTTCTTT. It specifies CASSQGPGSNTEAFF.